This T cell receptor (beta chain) was identified in a study of cytomegalovirus exposure and HLA in healthy donors. 13 Jbeta primers and 60 Vbeta primers were used for the PCR. Repertoires were generated with immunoSEQ multiplex PCR, while TCRdb's copy carries only in-frame clones and drops some. Among about 130,000 clones listed, 77% were seen once. The CDR3 is 12 residues long. Germline lookup yields CDR1 SGHTA and CDR2 FQGTGA. V trimming: 5 bases; J trimming: 7 bases; junction bases outside the gene matches: 4. The source of this sequence is a woman in her forties in good health and CMV-seropositive. This rearrangement joins TRBV7-3 to TRBJ1-1; 7 nucleotides line up with TRBD1. Sequenced material: PBMCs. CDR3 sequence: CASSPGTDEAFF. DNA for the CDR3: TGTGCCAGCAGCCCTGGGACAGATGAAGCTTTCTTT.